Below, 15 T cell receptor beta chains from the same sample are listed, as sequenced in a study of early T cells in non-severe SARS-CoV-2 infection. TCRdb re-analysed the 5' RACE reads in MiXCR, keeping a single row per CDR3 protein. The table lists more than 90,000 distinct CDR3 sequences, approximately 11% of them singletons, with around 5.4% in the top ten. The sample was whole blood. The receptors originated from an adult who was a healthcare worker with PCR-confirmed SARS-CoV-2 infection or an uninfected control (not recorded which).

There are a few counts of this clonotype. This CDR3 is CASTPGNTQYF. The CDR3 region has the DNA TGTGCCAGCACCCCGGGCAATACGCAGTATTTT. The chain links TRBV7-2 to TRBJ2-3; D remains ambiguous. Trimming stripped 7 bases from V and 7 bases from J, with 9 bases between. Germline-derived CDR1 and CDR2 are SGHTA and FQGNSA. The CDR3 consists of 11 residues.

This clonotype was counted only a few times. CDR3 loop: CASSGKVTLEQYF. The DNA of the CDR3 is TGTGCCAGCAGTGGCAAGGTGACCCTGGAGCAGTACTTC. The J gene is TRBJ2-7, the V gene TRBV12-3 or TRBV12-4, with D uncertain. V lost 5 bases and J 7 bases, leaving 15 bases between the germline ends. This CDR3 is 13 amino acids long.

This clonotype has a count of ten or more. The V call is TRBV5-1, the J call TRBJ1-3, with D perhaps matching TRBD1 (6 bases). Looked up from germline, CDR1 is SGHRS and CDR2 is YFSETQ. The CDR3 runs 14 residues. V shed 5 bases and J shed 2 bases, with 11 bases lying between them. Here the CDR3 DNA reads TGCGCCAGCAGTACGGGGGCAGCTGGAAACACCATATATTTT. Amino acids: CASSTGAAGNTIYF.

The chain carries TRBV5-6 and TRBJ2-1; 7 nucleotides align to TRBD2. This CDR3 has 15 amino acids. Germline CDR1 is SGHDT and CDR2 is YYEEEE. The junction had 9 bases not matched to a gene; V was cut back by 4 bases and J by 5 bases. CDR3 residues: CASSPGGLANNEQFF. The CDR3 coding sequence is TGTGCCAGCAGCCCGGGGGGACTGGCCAACAATGAGCAGTTCTTC.

This clonotype was detected many times. The chain carries TRBV20-1 and TRBJ2-1; D might be TRBD2 (6 bases). The germline V gene has CDR1 DFQATT and CDR2 SNEGSKA (reference sequence). Trimming cost V 0 bases and J 6 bases, with 12 bases left between them. The CDR3 sequence is 14 residues long. CDR3 sequence: CSARETGVVNEQFF. The CDR3 DNA sequence: TGCAGTGCTAGAGAGACGGGAGTGGTCAATGAGCAGTTCTTC.

In this sample, this clonotype turned up a few times. The gene calls are TRBV20-1 and TRBJ2-1, with D maybe TRBD2 (5 bases). This CDR3 has 15 residues. V lost 7 bases, J lost 5 bases, and 21 bases lay in between. The germline V gene encodes CDR1 DFQATT and CDR2 SNEGSKA (reference sequence). The CDR3 spells CSVGADQTIDNEQFF. CDR3 DNA sequence: TGCAGTGTTGGAGCGGACCAAACTATCGACAATGAGCAGTTCTTC.

This clonotype was recorded many times. The chain is built from TRBV27 and TRBJ2-1; no clear D. V lost 6 bases, J lost 3 bases, and 9 bases lay in between. CDR1 and CDR2 (germline): MNHEY, SMNVEV (reference sequence). The CDR3 contains 13 residues. The CDR3: CASRRRGYNEQFF. CDR3 bases: TGTGCCAGCAGAAGAAGAGGCTACAATGAGCAGTTCTTC.

The chain has TRBV3-1 and TRBJ2-2; D is perhaps TRBD1 or TRBD2 (5 bases each). CDR3 length: 18 amino acids. Germline V lookup: CDR1 LGHDT, CDR2 YNNKEL (reference sequence). V lost 2 bases and J 6 bases, leaving 22 bases between the germline ends. The CDR3 sequence is CASSQLRLQGRRAGELFF. CDR3 sequence (DNA): TGTGCCAGCAGCCAACTCCGTCTTCAGGGACGAAGGGCCGGGGAGCTGTTTTTT.

This clonotype has a handful of counts. V and J are TRBV20-1 and TRBJ1-1; no definite D call. Trimming took 6 bases from V and 1 from J, leaving 18 bases between them. Germline loops: CDR1 DFQATT, CDR2 SNEGSKA (reference sequence). This CDR3 has 15 amino acids. CDR3 region: CSAYSTGSPNTEAFF. The CDR3 DNA sequence: TGCAGTGCGTATTCGACCGGGAGCCCGAACACTGAAGCTTTCTTT.

This clonotype came up a few times. This chain joins TRBV6-5 and TRBJ2-7; 7 positions agree with TRBD2. CDR3 length: 15 amino acids. From germline, CDR1 is MNHEY and CDR2 SVGAGI. Germline trimming cut 3 bases from V and 0 bases from J; bases unmatched to any gene: 5. CDR3 DNA: TGTGCCAGCAGTTATCGAGCGGGGAGCTCCTACGAGCAGTACTTC. This gives the protein CASSYRAGSSYEQYF.

A few counts support this clonotype. The chain joins TRBV29-1 to TRBJ2-1; 8 bases agree with TRBD1. The CDR3 sequence is 15 residues long. The J segment lost 4 bases and the V segment lost 4 bases, leaving 9 bases of the junction unmatched. CDR1 and CDR2 from the germline V gene are SQVTM and ANQGSEA. The CDR3 here is CSVVLFRGPYNEQFF. CDR3 nucleotides: TGCAGCGTTGTTCTGTTCAGGGGGCCTTACAATGAGCAGTTCTTC.

This clonotype was observed many times. The chain recombines TRBV20-1 with TRBJ1-2, with TRBD1 identical over 8 bases. This CDR3 region has 13 residues. Losses at the gene ends were 3 bases for V and 3 bases for J; bases not matched to a gene: 3. Germline V lookup: CDR1 DFQATT, CDR2 SNEGSKA (reference sequence). The CDR3 loop is CSARPTGDYGYTF. CDR3 bases: TGCAGTGCTAGGCCGACAGGGGACTATGGCTACACCTTC.

The rearrangement uses TRBV2 and TRBJ1-1, with 7 bases identical to TRBD1. The V gene end was trimmed by 6 bases and the J gene end by 3 bases; junction bases not matched to a gene: 4. Germline CDR1 and CDR2: SNHLY and FYNNEI. CDR3 length equals 13 residues. In DNA form, the CDR3 reads TGTGCCAGCAGGACAGGGTATGACACTGAAGCTTTCTTT. Translating gives CASRTGYDTEAFF. Using reference TRBV2 and TRBJ1-1 for the parts outside the CDR3, the full variable domain is EPEVTQTPSHQVTQMGQEVILRCVPISNHLYFYWYRQILGQKVEFLVSFYNNEISEKSEIFDDQFSVERPDGSNFTLKIRSTKLEDSAMYFCASRTGYDTEAFFGQGTRLTVV.

This clonotype was detected ten times or more. The V call is TRBV11-2, the J call TRBJ2-1, with D uncertain. Germline CDR1 SGHAT, CDR2 FQNNGV. V lost 1 base and J lost 6, with 7 bases in between. This CDR3 spans 13 amino acids. DNA of the CDR3: TGTGCCAGCAGCTTAGTAGGTCCCAATGAGCAGTTCTTC. It specifies CASSLVGPNEQFF.

This sequence joins TRBV20-1 and TRBJ2-5; 9 bases map to TRBD1. V lost 3 bases to trimming and J lost 4 bases; unmatched junction nucleotides: 0. Per germline, CDR1 DFQATT and CDR2 SNEGSKA (reference sequence). This CDR3 is 12 amino acids long. CDR3 DNA: TGCAGTGCTAGGACAGGGGGAGAGACCCAGTACTTC. Its protein is CSARTGGETQYF.